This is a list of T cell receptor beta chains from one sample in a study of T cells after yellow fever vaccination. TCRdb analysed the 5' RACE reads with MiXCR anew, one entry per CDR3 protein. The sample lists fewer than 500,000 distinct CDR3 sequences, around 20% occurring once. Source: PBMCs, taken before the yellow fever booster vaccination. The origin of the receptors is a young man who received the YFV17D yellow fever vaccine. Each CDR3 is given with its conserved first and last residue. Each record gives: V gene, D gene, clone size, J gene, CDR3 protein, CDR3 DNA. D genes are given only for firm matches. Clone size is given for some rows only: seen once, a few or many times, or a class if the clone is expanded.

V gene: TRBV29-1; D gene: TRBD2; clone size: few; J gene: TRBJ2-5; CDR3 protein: CSVISGGYQETQYF; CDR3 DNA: TGCAGCGTCATTAGCGGGGGGTACCAAGAGACCCAGTACTTC
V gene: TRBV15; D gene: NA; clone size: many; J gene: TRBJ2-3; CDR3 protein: CATSREFGADTQYF; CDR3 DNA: TGTGCCACCAGCAGAGAATTTGGGGCAGATACGCAGTATTTT
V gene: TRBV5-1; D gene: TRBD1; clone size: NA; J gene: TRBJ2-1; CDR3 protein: CASSLLDRARGDEQFF; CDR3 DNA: TGCGCCAGCAGCTTGCTCGACAGGGCCAGGGGCGATGAGCAGTTCTTC
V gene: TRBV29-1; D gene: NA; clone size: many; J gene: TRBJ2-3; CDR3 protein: CSVRSKADTQYF; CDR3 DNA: TGCAGCGTTCGTTCGAAGGCAGATACGCAGTATTTT
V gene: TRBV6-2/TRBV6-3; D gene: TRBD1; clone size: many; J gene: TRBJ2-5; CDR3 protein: CASSQDRGPQETQYF; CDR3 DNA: TGTGCCAGCAGTCAGGACAGGGGACCACAAGAGACCCAGTACTTC
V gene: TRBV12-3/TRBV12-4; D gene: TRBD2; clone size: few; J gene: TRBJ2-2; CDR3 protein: CASRTGTSITGELFF; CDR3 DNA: TGTGCCAGCAGAACCGGGACTAGCATCACCGGGGAGCTGTTTTTT
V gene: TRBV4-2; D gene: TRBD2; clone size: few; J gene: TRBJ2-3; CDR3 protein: CASSGSAGGPDTQYF; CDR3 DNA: TGTGCCAGCAGCGGATCAGCGGGGGGGCCAGATACGCAGTATTTT
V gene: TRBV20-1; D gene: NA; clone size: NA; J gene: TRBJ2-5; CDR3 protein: CSVDQETQYF; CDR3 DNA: TGCAGTGTGGATCAAGAGACCCAGTACTTC
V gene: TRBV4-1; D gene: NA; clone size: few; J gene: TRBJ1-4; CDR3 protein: CASSPWTDNEKLFF; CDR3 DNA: TGCGCCAGCAGCCCTTGGACGGATAATGAAAAACTGTTTTTT
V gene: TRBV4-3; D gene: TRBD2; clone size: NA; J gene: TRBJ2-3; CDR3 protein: CASSQYSGGDMQTQYF; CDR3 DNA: TGCGCCAGCAGCCAGTATAGCGGGGGGGACATGCAGACGCAGTATTTT
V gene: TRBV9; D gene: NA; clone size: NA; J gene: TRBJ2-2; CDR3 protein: CASSVAILVGGGELFF; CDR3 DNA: TGTGCCAGCAGCGTAGCTATATTGGTCGGTGGCGGGGAGCTGTTTTTT
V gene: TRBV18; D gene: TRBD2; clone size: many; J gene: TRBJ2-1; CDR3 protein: CASSPPGQRGGNEQFF; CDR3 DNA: TGTGCCAGCTCACCACCCGGCCAGCGGGGGGGGAATGAGCAGTTCTTC
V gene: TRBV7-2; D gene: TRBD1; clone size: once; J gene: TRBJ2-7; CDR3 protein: CASSSTKDRGNEQYF; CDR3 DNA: TGTGCCAGCAGTTCTACCAAGGACAGGGGTAACGAGCAGTACTTC
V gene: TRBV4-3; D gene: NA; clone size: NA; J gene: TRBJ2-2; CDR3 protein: CASSRTITGELFF; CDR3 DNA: TGCGCCAGCAGCCGGACCATCACCGGGGAGCTGTTTTTT
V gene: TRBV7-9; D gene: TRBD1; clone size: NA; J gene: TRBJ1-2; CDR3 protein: CASSIRATGGYGYTF; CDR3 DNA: TGTGCCAGCAGCATAAGAGCGACAGGGGGCTATGGCTACACCTTC
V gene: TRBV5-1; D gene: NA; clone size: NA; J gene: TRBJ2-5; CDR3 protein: CASSPDSPQETQYF; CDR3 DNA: TGCGCCAGCAGCCCGGACAGTCCGCAAGAGACCCAGTACTTC
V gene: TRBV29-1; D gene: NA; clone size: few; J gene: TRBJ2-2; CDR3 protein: CSVEIPYRANTGELFF; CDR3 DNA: TGCAGCGTTGAAATCCCGTACAGGGCCAACACCGGGGAGCTGTTTTTT
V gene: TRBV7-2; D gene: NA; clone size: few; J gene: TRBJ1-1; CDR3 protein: CASSWRGWDTEAFF; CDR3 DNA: TGTGCCAGCAGCTGGAGGGGGTGGGACACTGAAGCTTTCTTT
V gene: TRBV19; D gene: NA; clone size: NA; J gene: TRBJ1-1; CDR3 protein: CASSIGGGMNTEAFF; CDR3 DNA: TGTGCCAGTAGTATAGGCGGAGGAATGAACACTGAAGCTTTCTTT
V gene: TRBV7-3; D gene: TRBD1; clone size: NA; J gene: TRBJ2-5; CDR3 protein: CASSILGGMETQYF; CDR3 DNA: TGTGCCAGCAGCATACTAGGGGGCATGGAGACCCAGTACTTC
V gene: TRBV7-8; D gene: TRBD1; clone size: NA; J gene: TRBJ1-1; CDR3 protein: CASSLKIIGTGWTEAFF; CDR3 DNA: TGTGCCAGCAGCTTAAAAATCATCGGGACAGGGTGGACTGAAGCTTTCTTT
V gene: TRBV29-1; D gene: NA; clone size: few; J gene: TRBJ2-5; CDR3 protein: CSSFGGVQETQYF; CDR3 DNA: TGCAGTTCATTCGGAGGTGTTCAAGAGACCCAGTACTTC
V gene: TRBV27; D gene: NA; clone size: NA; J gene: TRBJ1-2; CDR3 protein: CASSYDSRANYGYTF; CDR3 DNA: TGTGCCAGCAGTTATGATAGTAGAGCTAACTATGGCTACACCTTC
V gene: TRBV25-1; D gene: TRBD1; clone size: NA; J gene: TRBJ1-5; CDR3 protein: CASSESGTGRNQPQHF; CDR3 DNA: TGTGCCAGCAGTGAATCCGGGACAGGGCGCAATCAGCCCCAGCATTTT
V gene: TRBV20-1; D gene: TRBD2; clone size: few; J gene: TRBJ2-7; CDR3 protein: CSATGGVYEQYF; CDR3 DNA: TGCAGTGCGACGGGGGGTGTCTACGAGCAGTACTTC
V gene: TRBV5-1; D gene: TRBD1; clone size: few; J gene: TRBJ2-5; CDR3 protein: CASSSQGTGGETQYF; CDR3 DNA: TGCGCCAGCAGCTCCCAAGGGACAGGGGGAGAGACCCAGTACTTC
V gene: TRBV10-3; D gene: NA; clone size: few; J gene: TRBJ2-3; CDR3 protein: CAIRGTGTDTQYF; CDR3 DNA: TGTGCCATCAGAGGGACGGGCACAGATACGCAGTATTTT
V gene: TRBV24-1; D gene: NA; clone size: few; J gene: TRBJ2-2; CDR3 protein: CATSDRGQGMTGELFF; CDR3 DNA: TGTGCCACCAGTGATAGAGGGCAGGGGATGACCGGGGAGCTGTTTTTT
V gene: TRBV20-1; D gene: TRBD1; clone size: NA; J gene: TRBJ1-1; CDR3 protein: CSARDQRLRGRTEAFF; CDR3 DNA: TGCAGTGCTAGAGATCAGAGATTAAGGGGGCGGACTGAAGCTTTCTTT
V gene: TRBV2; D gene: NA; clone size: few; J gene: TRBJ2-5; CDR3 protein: CASGGREETQYF; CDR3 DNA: TGTGCCAGCGGGGGCCGGGAAGAGACCCAGTACTTC
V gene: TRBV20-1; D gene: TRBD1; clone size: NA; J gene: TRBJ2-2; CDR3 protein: CSANLQGTGELFF; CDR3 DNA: TGCAGTGCAAACTTACAGGGGACCGGGGAGCTGTTTTTT
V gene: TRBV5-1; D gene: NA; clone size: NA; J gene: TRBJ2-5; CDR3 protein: CASSRDPAETQYF; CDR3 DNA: TGCGCCAGCAGCCGAGATCCAGCGGAGACCCAGTACTTC
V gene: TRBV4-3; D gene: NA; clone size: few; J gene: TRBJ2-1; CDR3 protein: CASSQGEGQLYNEQFF; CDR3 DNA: TGCGCCAGCAGCCAGGGGGAGGGACAGCTTTACAATGAGCAGTTCTTC
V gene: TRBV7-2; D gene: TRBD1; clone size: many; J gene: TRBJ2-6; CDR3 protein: CASSRQTGGGTTNVLTF; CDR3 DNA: TGTGCCAGCAGCAGACAGACAGGGGGTGGAACCACCAACGTCCTGACTTTC
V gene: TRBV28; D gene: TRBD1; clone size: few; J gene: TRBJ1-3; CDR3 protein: CASAGTDSGNTIYF; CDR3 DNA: TGTGCCAGCGCCGGGACAGACTCTGGAAACACCATATATTTT
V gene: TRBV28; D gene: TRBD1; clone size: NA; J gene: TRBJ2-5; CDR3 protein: CASSDGTDFQETQYF; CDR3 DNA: TGTGCCAGCAGTGATGGGACAGACTTTCAAGAGACCCAGTACTTC
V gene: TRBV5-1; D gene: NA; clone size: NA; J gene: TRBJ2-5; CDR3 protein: CASSLFGGLGETQYF; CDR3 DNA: TGCGCCAGCAGCTTGTTTGGGGGGCTGGGTGAGACCCAGTACTTC
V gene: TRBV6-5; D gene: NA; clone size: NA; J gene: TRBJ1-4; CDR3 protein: CASSYTARGLREKLFF; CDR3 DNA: TGTGCCAGCAGTTATACCGCACGGGGTCTAAGAGAAAAACTGTTTTTT
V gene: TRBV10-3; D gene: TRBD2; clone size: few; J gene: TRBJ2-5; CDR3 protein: CAISESAGGVGGTQYF; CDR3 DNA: TGTGCCATCAGTGAGTCTGCGGGGGGAGTAGGCGGGACCCAGTACTTC
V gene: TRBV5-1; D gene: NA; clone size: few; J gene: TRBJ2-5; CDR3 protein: CASSRDRWETQYF; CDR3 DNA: TGCGCCAGCAGCCGGGACCGTTGGGAGACCCAGTACTTC
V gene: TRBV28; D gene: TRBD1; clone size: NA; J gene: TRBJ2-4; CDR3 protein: CASSFAGTGAYGRIQYF; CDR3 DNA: TGTGCCAGCAGTTTTGCCGGGACAGGGGCCTACGGGAGAATTCAGTACTTC